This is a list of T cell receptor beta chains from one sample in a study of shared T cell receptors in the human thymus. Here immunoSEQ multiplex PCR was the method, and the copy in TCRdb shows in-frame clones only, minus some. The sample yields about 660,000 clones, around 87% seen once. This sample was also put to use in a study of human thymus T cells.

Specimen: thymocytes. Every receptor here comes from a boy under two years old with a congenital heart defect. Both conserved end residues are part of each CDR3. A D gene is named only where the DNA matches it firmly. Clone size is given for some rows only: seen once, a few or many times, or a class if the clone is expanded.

CASSEFVGATEETQYF,TGTGCCAGCAGTGAATTCGTGGGGGCAACTGAAGAGACCCAGTACTTC,.,TRBJ2-5,16,TRBV25-1,.
CASSRTRRGDPIETQYF,TGCGCCAGCAGCCGAACCCGGCGGGGGGACCCTATAGAGACCCAGTACTTC,.,TRBJ2-5,17,TRBV5-1,TRBD2
CASSPRRGVKNYEQYF,TGTGCCAGCAGCCCACGCCGCGGGGTGAAAAACTACGAGCAGTACTTC,.,TRBJ2-7,16,TRBV5-4,.
CASSSFGQGHEQYF,TGTGCCAGCAGTTCCTTCGGACAGGGCCACGAGCAGTACTTC,.,TRBJ2-7,14,TRBV27,TRBD1
CASTSRGAGAMNTEAFF,TGTGCCAGCACCTCCAGGGGAGCAGGGGCCATGAACACTGAAGCTTTCTTT,.,TRBJ1-1,17,TRBV5-8,.
CASSPNSGEGETQYF,TGCGCCAGCAGTCCCAACTCAGGGGAAGGGGAGACCCAGTACTTC,.,TRBJ2-5,15,TRBV23-1,.
CATSSTGRNNQPQHF,TGTGCCACCTCGTCGACAGGGAGGAACAATCAGCCCCAGCATTTT,.,TRBJ1-5,15,TRBV27,TRBD1
CASTLTTGDTGELFF,TGCGCCAGCACCCTGACAACCGGGGACACCGGGGAGCTGTTTTTT,once,TRBJ2-2,15,TRBV5-1,.
CASSLRQGAAKNIQYF,TGCGCCAGCAGCCTCCGACAGGGAGCGGCCAAAAACATTCAGTACTTC,.,TRBJ2-4,16,TRBV4-3,TRBD1
CASRGRSNQPQHF,TGTGCCAGCAGGGGGCGTAGCAATCAGCCCCAGCATTTT,.,TRBJ1-5,13,TRBV6-5,.
CSASLLAIGPDTQYF,TGCAGCGCTTCCCTCCTAGCGATTGGTCCAGATACGCAGTATTTT,.,TRBJ2-3,15,TRBV29-1,.
CASSEVRSSYNEQFF,TGTGCCAGCAGTGAAGTACGTAGCTCCTACAATGAGCAGTTCTTC,few,TRBJ2-1,15,TRBV2,.
CASRDRLAEGTGELFF,TGTGCCAGCAGGGATAGACTAGCGGAGGGGACCGGGGAGCTGTTTTTT,.,TRBJ2-2,16,TRBV28,TRBD2
CASSLFADTQYF,TGTGCCAGCAGCTTGTTCGCAGATACGCAGTATTTT,.,TRBJ2-3,12,TRBV5-6,.
CASSFVAGEGGNEQFF,TGTGCCAGTAGTTTCGTAGCGGGAGAGGGGGGCAATGAGCAGTTCTTC,.,TRBJ2-1,16,TRBV19,TRBD2
CASSSQGRPYGYTF,TGTGCCAGCAGTTCACAGGGTAGGCCCTATGGCTACACCTTC,.,TRBJ1-2,14,TRBV27,.
CASSSGTGSSGTGNTIYF,TGTGCCAGCAGTTCCGGGACAGGGTCCAGTGGCACTGGAAACACCATATATTTT,.,TRBJ1-3,18,TRBV27,TRBD1
CASSVYSSGANVLTF,TGTGCCAGCAGCGTTTACAGCTCTGGGGCCAACGTCCTGACTTTC,.,TRBJ2-6,15,TRBV9,.
CASSLDRAGSEKLFF,TGTGCCAGCAGTTTAGACAGGGCCGGGAGTGAAAAACTGTTTTTT,.,TRBJ1-4,15,TRBV28,TRBD1
CASSQDTRHYGYTF,TGCGCCAGCAGCCAAGATACGAGGCACTATGGCTACACCTTC,.,TRBJ1-2,14,TRBV4-1,.
CASSPNGVANYGYTF,TGTGCCAGCTCACCGAACGGGGTAGCTAACTATGGCTACACCTTC,few,TRBJ1-2,15,TRBV18,.
CASVGPGLASSTMSTDTQYF,TGTGCCAGCGTCGGACCGGGACTAGCGTCTTCCACTATGAGCACAGATACGCAGTATTTT,once,TRBJ2-3,20,TRBV27,TRBD2
CASSQSIRGQNYGYTF,TGCGCCAGCAGTCAATCCATAAGGGGACAGAATTATGGCTACACCTTC,.,TRBJ1-2,16,TRBV23-1,TRBD1
CATRLAGYQETQYF,TGTGCCACCCGACTAGCGGGGTACCAAGAGACCCAGTACTTC,.,TRBJ2-5,14,TRBV28,TRBD2
CASSTARPGQGGYEQYF,TGTGCCAGCAGCACCGCCAGACCGGGACAGGGTGGCTACGAGCAGTACTTC,once,TRBJ2-7,17,TRBV5-4,TRBD1
CASSYPDRNYGYTF,TGTGCCAGCAGTTACCCCGACAGGAACTATGGCTACACCTTC,.,TRBJ1-2,14,TRBV6-6,.
CASSQPGHHQETQYF,TGCGCCAGCAGCCAACCCGGACACCACCAAGAGACCCAGTACTTC,.,TRBJ2-5,15,TRBV4-1,.
CASSFRHPISGNTIYF,TGTGCCAGCAGTTTCCGACACCCAATCTCTGGAAACACCATATATTTT,.,TRBJ1-3,16,TRBV28,.
CASSLRHPGQGVTFEKLFF,TGTGCCAGCTCACTTCGACATCCGGGACAGGGGGTAACTTTTGAAAAACTGTTTTTT,few,TRBJ1-4,19,TRBV18,TRBD1
CASSQEQGSYEQYF,TGCGCCAGCAGCCAGGAACAGGGGTCCTACGAGCAGTACTTC,.,TRBJ2-7,14,TRBV4-3,TRBD1
CASGTGAPSSSYEQYF,TGTGCCAGCGGGACAGGGGCCCCCTCGAGCTCCTACGAGCAGTACTTC,once,TRBJ2-7,16,TRBV7-9,TRBD1
CASSSDPRGGGLGTDTQYF,TGTGCCAGTAGTTCCGATCCGCGCGGGGGGGGCCTTGGCACAGATACGCAGTATTTT,.,TRBJ2-3,19,TRBV19,TRBD2
CASTSRAGGLDTQYF,TGTGCCAGCACCTCTCGGGCAGGGGGACTGGATACGCAGTATTTT,.,TRBJ2-3,15,TRBV28,.
CASSPQGSGANVLTF,TGTGCCAGCTCACCACAGGGGTCTGGGGCCAACGTCCTGACTTTC,few,TRBJ2-6,15,TRBV18,.
CASSKEDRVSFPQHF,TGTGCCAGCAGCAAGGAAGACAGGGTTAGCTTTCCCCAGCATTTT,.,TRBJ1-5,15,TRBV5-8,TRBD1
CASSVQGVSLYGYTF,TGTGCCAGCAGCGTACAGGGGGTTAGTCTCTATGGCTACACCTTC,.,TRBJ1-2,15,TRBV14,TRBD1
CASSQNGRAGNQPQHF,TGTGCCAGCAGCCAAAATGGCCGGGCAGGGAATCAGCCCCAGCATTTT,.,TRBJ1-5,16,TRBV7-9,.
CASSLLGLFVYGYTF,TGTGCCAGCAGCTTGTTGGGGCTCTTTGTCTATGGCTACACCTTC,.,TRBJ1-2,15,TRBV5-5,.
CASSQEGNRKGPNYGYTF,TGCGCCAGCAGCCAAGAGGGGAACAGGAAGGGCCCTAACTATGGCTACACCTTC,.,TRBJ1-2,18,TRBV4-1,.
CASSYHNGNSPLHF,TGTGCCAGCAGTTACCACAACGGGAATTCCCCCCTCCACTTT,.,TRBJ1-6,14,TRBV6-5,.
CASSQVEGPPYNEQFF,TGCGCCAGCAGCCAAGTAGAGGGCCCTCCATACAATGAGCAGTTCTTC,once,TRBJ2-1,16,TRBV4-3,.
CASGNSGRPGELFF,TGTGCCAGCGGAAATAGCGGGAGACCCGGGGAGCTGTTTTTT,once,TRBJ2-2,14,TRBV9,TRBD2
CASSVGTRKKATNEKLFF,TGTGCCAGCAGCGTTGGGACAAGGAAGAAAGCAACTAATGAAAAACTGTTTTTT,.,TRBJ1-4,18,TRBV9,.
CASSSGLAGGREQYF,TGTGCCAGCAGTTCCGGACTAGCGGGGGGACGCGAGCAGTACTTC,.,TRBJ2-7,15,TRBV27,TRBD2
CASSVGVGQGATGNTIYF,TGTGCCAGCAGTGTTGGGGTGGGGCAGGGGGCAACTGGAAACACCATATATTTT,.,TRBJ1-3,18,TRBV7-2,TRBD1
CASSLLGLARLVNEQFF,TGTGCCAGCAGCTTACTAGGGCTAGCGCGTCTTGTAAATGAGCAGTTCTTC,.,TRBJ2-1,17,TRBV11-2,.
CASRSGSGLAKNIQYF,TGCGCCAGCAGAAGTGGGAGCGGACTAGCCAAAAACATTCAGTACTTC,.,TRBJ2-4,16,TRBV5-1,.
CASRLQGGNNSPLHF,TGTGCCAGCAGACTACAGGGGGGAAATAATTCACCCCTCCACTTT,.,TRBJ1-6,15,TRBV6-5,TRBD1
CASSIPGLAGHDTQYF,TGTGCCAGCAGCATTCCGGGACTAGCGGGTCACGATACGCAGTATTTT,.,TRBJ2-3,16,TRBV5-4,TRBD2
CASSQDRFKETQYF,TGTGCCAGCAGCCAAGATCGGTTTAAGGAGACCCAGTACTTC,.,TRBJ2-5,14,TRBV14,.
CASSSGGLAGLGTGELFF,TGTGCCAGCAGTTCAGGGGGACTAGCGGGACTGGGGACCGGGGAGCTGTTTTTT,.,TRBJ2-2,18,TRBV27,TRBD2
CASSPRRDRPYNEQFF,TGTGCCAGCAGTCCACGACGGGACAGGCCCTACAATGAGCAGTTCTTC,.,TRBJ2-1,16,TRBV7-2,TRBD1
CASSLKRGEKLFF,TGCGCCAGCAGCCTAAAAAGGGGGGAAAAACTGTTTTTT,.,TRBJ1-4,13,TRBV4-1,.
CAISKTEGASYEQYF,TGTGCCATCAGTAAGACTGAGGGGGCGTCCTACGAGCAGTACTTC,.,TRBJ2-7,15,TRBV10-3,TRBD1
CATGFGGNQPQHF,TGTGCCACAGGGTTTGGGGGCAATCAGCCCCAGCATTTT,.,TRBJ1-5,13,TRBV5-8,.